The source of this T cell receptor beta chain is a study of CD8+ T cells in alopecia areata. The overall study: After 6 to 18 months of tofacitinib, follow-up continued 6 months off drug.

This clone was seen only a few times. The CDR3 is 11 amino acids. CDR1 and CDR2 (germline): MNHNY, SVGAGI (reference sequence). The V gene lost 5 bases and the J gene lost 7 bases, with 5 bases spanning the gap. Peripheral blood and lesional scalp punch biopsies were taken from alopecia areata patients. In each case, RNA was isolated and then reverse transcribed into cDNA as the sequencing template. Here immunoSEQ multiplex PCR was the method, and the copy in TCRdb shows in-frame clones only, minus some. The repertoire holds about 140,000 clones, with approximately 50% as singletons. The origin of this receptor is a human donor with alopecia areata. J is TRBJ1-4 and V is TRBV6-6; D is ambiguous. The sequenced sample was CD4+ T cells sorted from blood, obtained at week 0. The CDR3 nucleotides are TGTGCCAGCAGTCCAACTGAAAAACTGTTTTTT. The encoded protein is CASSPTEKLFF.